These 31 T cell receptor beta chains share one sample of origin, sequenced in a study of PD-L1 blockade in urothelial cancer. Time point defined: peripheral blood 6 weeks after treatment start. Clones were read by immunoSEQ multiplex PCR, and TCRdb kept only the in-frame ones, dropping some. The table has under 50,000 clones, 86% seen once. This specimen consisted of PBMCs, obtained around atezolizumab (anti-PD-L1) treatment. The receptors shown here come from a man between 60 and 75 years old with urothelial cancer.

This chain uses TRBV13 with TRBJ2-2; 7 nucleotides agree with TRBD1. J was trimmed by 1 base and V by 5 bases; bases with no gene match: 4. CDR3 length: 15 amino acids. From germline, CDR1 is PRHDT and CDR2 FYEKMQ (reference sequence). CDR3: CASSLRTGNTGELFF. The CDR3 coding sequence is TGTGCCAGCAGCCTTCGGACAGGGAACACCGGGGAGCTGTTTTTT.

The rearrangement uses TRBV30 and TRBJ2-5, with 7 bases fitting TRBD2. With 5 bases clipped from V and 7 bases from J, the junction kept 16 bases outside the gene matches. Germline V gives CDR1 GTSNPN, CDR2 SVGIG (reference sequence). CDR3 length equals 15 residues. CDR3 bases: TGTGCCTGGGTTTCCTCCGCGGGGGTACGGGGGACCCAGTACTTC. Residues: CAWVSSAGVRGTQYF.

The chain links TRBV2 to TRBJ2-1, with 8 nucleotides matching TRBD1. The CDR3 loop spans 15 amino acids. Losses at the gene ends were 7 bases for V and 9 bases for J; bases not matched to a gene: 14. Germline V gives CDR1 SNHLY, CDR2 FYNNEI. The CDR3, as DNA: TGTGCCAGCAACGAAGGGTCAGGGGGCCGCAGTGAGCAGTTCTTC. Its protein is CASNEGSGGRSEQFF.

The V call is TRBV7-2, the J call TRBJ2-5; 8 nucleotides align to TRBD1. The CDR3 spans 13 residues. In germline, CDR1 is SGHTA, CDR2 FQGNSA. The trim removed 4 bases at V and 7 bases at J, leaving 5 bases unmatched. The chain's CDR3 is CASSSGQGATQYF. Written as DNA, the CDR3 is TGTGCCAGCAGCTCCGGACAGGGCGCGACCCAGTACTTC.

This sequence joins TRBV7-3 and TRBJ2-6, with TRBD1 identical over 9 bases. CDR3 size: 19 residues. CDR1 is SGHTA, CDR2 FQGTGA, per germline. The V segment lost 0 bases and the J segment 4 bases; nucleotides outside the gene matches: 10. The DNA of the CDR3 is TGTGCCAGCAGCTTAACCGTCGGACAGGGGTTCTCCGGGGCCAACGTCCTGACTTTC. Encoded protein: CASSLTVGQGFSGANVLTF.

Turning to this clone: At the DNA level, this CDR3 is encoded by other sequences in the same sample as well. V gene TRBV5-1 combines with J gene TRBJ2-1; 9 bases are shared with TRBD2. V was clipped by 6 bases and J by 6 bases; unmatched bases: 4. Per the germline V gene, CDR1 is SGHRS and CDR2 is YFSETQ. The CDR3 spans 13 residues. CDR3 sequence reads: CASKLAGGNEQFF. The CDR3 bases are TGCGCCAGCAAACTAGCGGGCGGCAATGAGCAGTTCTTC. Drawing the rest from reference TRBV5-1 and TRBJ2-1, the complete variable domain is KAGVTQTPRYLIKTRGQQVTLSCSPISGHRSVSWYQQTPGQGLQFLFEYFSETQRNKGNFPGRFSGRQFSNSRSEMNVSTLELGDSALYLCASKLAGGNEQFFGPGTRLTVL.

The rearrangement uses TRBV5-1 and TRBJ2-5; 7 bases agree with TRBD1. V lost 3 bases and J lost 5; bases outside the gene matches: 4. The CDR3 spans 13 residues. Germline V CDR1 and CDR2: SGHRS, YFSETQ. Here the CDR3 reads CASSSQGIETQYF. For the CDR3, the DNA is TGCGCCAGCAGCTCACAGGGGATTGAGACCCAGTACTTC.

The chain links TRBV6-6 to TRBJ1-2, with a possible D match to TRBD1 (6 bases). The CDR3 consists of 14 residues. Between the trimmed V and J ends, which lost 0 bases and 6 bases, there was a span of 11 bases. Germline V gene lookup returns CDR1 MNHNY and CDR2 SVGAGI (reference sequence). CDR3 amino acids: CASSYSAGVDGYTF. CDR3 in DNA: TGTGCCAGCAGTTACTCGGCAGGGGTCGATGGCTACACCTTC.

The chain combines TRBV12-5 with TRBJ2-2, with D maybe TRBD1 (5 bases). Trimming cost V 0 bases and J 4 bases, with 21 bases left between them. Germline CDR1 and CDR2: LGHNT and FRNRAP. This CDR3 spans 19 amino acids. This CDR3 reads CASGLVLWAGPSGTGELFF. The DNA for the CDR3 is TGTGCTAGTGGTTTGGTACTTTGGGCAGGGCCGTCGGGCACCGGGGAGCTGTTTTTT.

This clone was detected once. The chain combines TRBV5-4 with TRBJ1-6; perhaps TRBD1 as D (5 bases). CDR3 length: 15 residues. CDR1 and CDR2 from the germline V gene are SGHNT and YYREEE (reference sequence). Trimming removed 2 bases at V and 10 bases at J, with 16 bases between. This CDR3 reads CASSLGTGDRSPLHF. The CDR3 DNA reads TGTGCCAGCAGCTTAGGCACGGGGGATCGATCACCCCTCCACTTT.

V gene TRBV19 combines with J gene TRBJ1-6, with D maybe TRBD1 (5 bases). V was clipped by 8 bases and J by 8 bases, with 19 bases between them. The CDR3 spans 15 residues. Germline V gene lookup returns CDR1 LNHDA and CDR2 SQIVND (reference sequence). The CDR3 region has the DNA TGTGCCAGTTCCCCCTCCCGGGACTCTCATTCACCCCTCCACTTT. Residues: CASSPSRDSHSPLHF.

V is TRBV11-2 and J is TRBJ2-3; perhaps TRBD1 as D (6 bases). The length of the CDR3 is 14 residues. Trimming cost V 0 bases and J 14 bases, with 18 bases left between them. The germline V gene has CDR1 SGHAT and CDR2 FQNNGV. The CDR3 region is CASSLDSSGTLVYF. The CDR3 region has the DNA TGTGCCAGCAGCTTAGACTCTTCCGGGACACTGGTGTATTTT.

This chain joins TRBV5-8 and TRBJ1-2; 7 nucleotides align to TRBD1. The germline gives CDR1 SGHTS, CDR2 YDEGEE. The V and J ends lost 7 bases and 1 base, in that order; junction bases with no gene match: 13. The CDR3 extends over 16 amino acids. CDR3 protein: CASLTTGTAFNYGYTF. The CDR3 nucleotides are TGTGCCAGCCTGACAACCGGGACAGCTTTTAACTATGGCTACACCTTC.

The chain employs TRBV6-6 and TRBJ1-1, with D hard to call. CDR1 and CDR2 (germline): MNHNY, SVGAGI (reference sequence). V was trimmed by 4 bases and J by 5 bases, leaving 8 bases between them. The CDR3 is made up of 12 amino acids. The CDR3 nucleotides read TGTGCCAGCAGTTCAACGGTGACTGAAGCTTTCTTT. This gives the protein CASSSTVTEAFF.

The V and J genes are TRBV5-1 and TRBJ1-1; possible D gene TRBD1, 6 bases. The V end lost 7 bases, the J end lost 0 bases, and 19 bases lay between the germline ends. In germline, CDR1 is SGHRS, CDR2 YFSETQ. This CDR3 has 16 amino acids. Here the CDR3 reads CASAGSSGVMNTEAFF. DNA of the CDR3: TGCGCCAGCGCCGGGTCATCAGGGGTCATGAACACTGAAGCTTTCTTT. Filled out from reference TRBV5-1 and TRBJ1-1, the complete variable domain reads KAGVTQTPRYLIKTRGQQVTLSCSPISGHRSVSWYQQTPGQGLQFLFEYFSETQRNKGNFPGRFSGRQFSNSRSEMNVSTLELGDSALYLCASAGSSGVMNTEAFFGQGTRLTVV.

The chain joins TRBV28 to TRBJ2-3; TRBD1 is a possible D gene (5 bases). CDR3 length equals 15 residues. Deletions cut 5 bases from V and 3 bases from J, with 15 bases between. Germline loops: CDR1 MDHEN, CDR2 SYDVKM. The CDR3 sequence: CASSPPTELTDTQYF. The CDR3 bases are TGTGCCAGCAGTCCTCCGACAGAACTTACAGATACGCAGTATTTT.

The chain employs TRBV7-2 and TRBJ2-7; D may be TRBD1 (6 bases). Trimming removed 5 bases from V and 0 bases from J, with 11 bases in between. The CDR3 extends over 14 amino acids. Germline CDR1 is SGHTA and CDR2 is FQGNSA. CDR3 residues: CASSPDRYSYEQYF. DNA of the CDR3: TGTGCCAGCAGCCCTGACAGGTACTCCTACGAGCAGTACTTC.

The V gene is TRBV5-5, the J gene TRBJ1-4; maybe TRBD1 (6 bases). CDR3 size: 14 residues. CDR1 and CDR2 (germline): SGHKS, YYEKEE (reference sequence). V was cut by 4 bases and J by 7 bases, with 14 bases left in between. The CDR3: CASSLSRGGEKLFF. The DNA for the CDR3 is TGTGCCAGCAGCCTCTCCAGGGGTGGTGAAAAACTGTTTTTT.

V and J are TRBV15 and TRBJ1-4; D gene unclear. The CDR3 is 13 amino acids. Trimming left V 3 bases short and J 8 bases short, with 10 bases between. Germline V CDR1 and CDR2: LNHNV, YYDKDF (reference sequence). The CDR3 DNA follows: TGTGCCACCAGCAGGGGGAGGAGCGAAAAACTGTTTTTT. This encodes CATSRGRSEKLFF.

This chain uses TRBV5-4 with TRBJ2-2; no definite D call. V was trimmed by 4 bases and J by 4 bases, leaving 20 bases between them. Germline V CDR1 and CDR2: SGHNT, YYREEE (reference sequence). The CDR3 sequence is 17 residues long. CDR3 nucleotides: TGTGCCAGCAGCCAAAAGTGGAGTGTATCTTTCACCGGGGAGCTGTTTTTT. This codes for CASSQKWSVSFTGELFF.

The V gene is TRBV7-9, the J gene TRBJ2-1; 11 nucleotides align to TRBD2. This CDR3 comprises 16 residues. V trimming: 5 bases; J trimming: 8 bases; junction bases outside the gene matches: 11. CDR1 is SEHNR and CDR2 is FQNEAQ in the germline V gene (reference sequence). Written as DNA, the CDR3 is TGTGCCAGCAGCATCCCTACTAGCGGGAGAAGGGATGAGCAGTTCTTC. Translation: CASSIPTSGRRDEQFF.

CDR3 DNA sequence: TGTGCCAGCAGCTCTCGCGCAGATACGCAGTATTTT. It yields the protein CASSSRADTQYF. The V call is TRBV9, the J call TRBJ2-3; D remains ambiguous. The CDR3 runs 12 residues. V gave up 4 bases and J gave up 4 bases, with 7 bases separating them. The V gene's germline CDR1 is SGDLS and CDR2 YYNGEE.

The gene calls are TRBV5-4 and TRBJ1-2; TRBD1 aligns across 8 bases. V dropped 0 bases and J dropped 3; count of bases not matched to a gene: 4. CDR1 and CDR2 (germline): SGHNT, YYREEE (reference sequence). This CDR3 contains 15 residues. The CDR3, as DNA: TGTGCCAGCAGCTTGGACCCGGGACAGGACTATGGCTACACCTTC. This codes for CASSLDPGQDYGYTF.

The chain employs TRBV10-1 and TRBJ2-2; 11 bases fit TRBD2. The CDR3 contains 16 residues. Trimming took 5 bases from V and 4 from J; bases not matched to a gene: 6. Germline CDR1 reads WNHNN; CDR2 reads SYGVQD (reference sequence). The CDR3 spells CASSMQLAGGTGELFF. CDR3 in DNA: TGCGCCAGCAGTATGCAGCTAGCGGGAGGCACCGGGGAGCTGTTTTTT.

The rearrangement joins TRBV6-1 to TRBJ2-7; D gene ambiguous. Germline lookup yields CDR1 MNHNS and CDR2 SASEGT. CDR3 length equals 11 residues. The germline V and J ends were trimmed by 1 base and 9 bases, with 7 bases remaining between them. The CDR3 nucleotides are TGTGCCAGCAGTGAAGGTGCCGGGCAGTACTTC. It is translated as CASSEGAGQYF.

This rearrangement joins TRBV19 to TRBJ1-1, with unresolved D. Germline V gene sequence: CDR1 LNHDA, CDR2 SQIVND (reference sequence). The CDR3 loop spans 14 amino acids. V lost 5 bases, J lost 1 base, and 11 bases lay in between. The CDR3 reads CASSGETWNTEAFF. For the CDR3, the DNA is TGTGCCAGTAGTGGCGAGACTTGGAACACTGAAGCTTTCTTT.

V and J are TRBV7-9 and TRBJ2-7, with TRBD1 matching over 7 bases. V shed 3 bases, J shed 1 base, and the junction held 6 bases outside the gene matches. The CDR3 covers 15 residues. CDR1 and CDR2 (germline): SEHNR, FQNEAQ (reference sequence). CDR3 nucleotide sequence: TGTGCCAGCAGCTTGGGACAGATTGGTTCCTACGAGCAGTACTTC. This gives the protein CASSLGQIGSYEQYF.

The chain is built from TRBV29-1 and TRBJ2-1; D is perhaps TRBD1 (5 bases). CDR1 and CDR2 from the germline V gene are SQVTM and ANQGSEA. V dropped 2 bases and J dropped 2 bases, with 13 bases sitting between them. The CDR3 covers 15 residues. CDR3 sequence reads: CSVERVRATYNEQFF. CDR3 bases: TGCAGCGTTGAACGGGTCAGGGCCACCTACAATGAGCAGTTCTTC.

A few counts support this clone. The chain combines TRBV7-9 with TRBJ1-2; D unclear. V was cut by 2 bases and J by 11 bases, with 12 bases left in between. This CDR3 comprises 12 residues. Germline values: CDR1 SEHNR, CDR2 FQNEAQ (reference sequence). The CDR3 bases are TGTGCCAGCAGCTTAATAGATTCTCTTTACACCTTC. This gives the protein CASSLIDSLYTF.

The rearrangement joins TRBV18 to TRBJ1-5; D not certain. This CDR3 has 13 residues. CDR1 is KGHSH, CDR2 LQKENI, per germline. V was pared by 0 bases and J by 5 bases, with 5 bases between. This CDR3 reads CASSPPDYQPQHF. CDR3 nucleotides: TGTGCCAGCTCACCACCGGACTATCAGCCCCAGCATTTT. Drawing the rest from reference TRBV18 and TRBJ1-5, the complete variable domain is NAGVMQNPRHLVRRRGQEARLRCSPMKGHSHVYWYRQLPEEGLKFMVYLQKENIIDESGMPKERFSAEFPKEGPSILRIQQVVRGDSAAYFCASSPPDYQPQHFGDGTRLSIL.

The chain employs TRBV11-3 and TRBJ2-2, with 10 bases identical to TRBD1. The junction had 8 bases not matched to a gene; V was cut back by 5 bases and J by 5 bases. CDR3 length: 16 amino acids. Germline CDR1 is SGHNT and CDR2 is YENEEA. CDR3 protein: CASSVPGTGATGELFF. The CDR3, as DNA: TGTGCCAGCAGCGTGCCCGGGACAGGGGCGACCGGGGAGCTGTTTTTT.